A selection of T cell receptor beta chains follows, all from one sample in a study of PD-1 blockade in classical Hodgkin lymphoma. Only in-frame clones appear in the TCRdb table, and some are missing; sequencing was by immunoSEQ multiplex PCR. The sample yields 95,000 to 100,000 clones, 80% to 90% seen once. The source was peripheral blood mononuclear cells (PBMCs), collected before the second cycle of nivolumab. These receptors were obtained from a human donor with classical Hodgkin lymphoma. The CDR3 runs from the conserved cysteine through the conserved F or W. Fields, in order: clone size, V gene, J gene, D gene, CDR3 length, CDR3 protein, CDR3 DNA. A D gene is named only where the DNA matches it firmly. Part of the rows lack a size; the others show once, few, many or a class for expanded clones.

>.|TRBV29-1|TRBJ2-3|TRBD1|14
CSGRPGQGADTQYF
TGCAGCGGCCGCCCGGGACAGGGCGCAGATACGCAGTATTTT
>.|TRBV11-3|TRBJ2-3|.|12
CASSLNDDAQYF
TGTGCCAGCAGCTTAAACGATGATGCGCAGTATTTT
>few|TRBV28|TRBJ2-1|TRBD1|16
CASSSPPGQGNNEQFF
TGTGCCAGCAGTTCGCCTCCGGGACAGGGAAACAATGAGCAGTTCTTC
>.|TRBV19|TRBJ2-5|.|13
CASSPPGVETQYF
TGTGCCAGTAGCCCCCCGGGTGTGGAGACCCAGTACTTC
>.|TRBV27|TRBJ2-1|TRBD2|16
CASSPIAGGPSNEQFF
TGTGCCAGCAGTCCGATTGCGGGGGGGCCGAGTAATGAGCAGTTCTTC
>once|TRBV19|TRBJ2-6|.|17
CASSIDWANSGANVLTF
TGTGCCAGTAGTATAGACTGGGCTAACTCTGGGGCCAACGTCCTGACTTTC
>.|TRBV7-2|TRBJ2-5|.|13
CASSADGGQTQYF
TGTGCCAGCAGCGCCGACGGGGGCCAGACCCAGTACTTC
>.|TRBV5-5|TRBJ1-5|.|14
CASSVLEGGEPQHF
TGTGCCAGCAGCGTCCTTGAGGGAGGAGAGCCCCAGCATTTT
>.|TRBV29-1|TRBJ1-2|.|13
CSAGRGQGGGYTF
TGCAGCGCTGGAAGAGGGCAGGGCGGGGGCTACACCTTC
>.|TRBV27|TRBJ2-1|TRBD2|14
CASSLAGGPNEQFF
TGTGCCAGCAGTTTAGCGGGGGGGCCAAATGAGCAGTTCTTC
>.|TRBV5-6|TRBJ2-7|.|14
CASSVLGGDYEQYF
TGTGCCAGCAGTGTGCTCGGTGGGGACTACGAGCAGTACTTC
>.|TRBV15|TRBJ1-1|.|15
CATSRGAGANTEAFF
TGTGCCACCAGCAGAGGTGCGGGGGCGAACACTGAAGCTTTCTTT
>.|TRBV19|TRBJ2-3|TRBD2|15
CASSPIAGGTDTQYF
TGTGCCAGTAGCCCTATAGCGGGGGGCACAGATACGCAGTATTTT
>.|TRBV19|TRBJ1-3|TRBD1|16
CASSGHRGHSGNTIYF
TGTGCCAGTAGTGGACACAGGGGGCATTCTGGAAACACCATATATTTT
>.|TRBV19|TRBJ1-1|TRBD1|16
CASRLGDRGHNTEAFF
TGTGCCAGTAGGCTGGGGGACAGGGGGCACAACACTGAAGCTTTCTTT
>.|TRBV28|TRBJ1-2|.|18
CATNSFKKDRLQWYGYTF
TGTGCCACAAACTCTTTTAAAAAGGACCGGCTCCAATGGTATGGCTACACCTTC
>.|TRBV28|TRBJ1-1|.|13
CASSILGNTEAFF
TGTGCCAGCAGTATCCTAGGGAACACTGAAGCTTTCTTT
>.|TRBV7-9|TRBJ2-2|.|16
CASSPSAGQNTGELFF
TGTGCCAGCAGCCCCTCTGCAGGTCAGAACACCGGGGAGCTGTTTTTT
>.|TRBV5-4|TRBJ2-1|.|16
CASSLPTKGQPNEQFF
TGTGCCAGCAGCTTACCAACCAAAGGACAGCCGAATGAGCAGTTCTTC
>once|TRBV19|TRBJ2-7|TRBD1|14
CASSARDRGYEQYF
TGTGCCAGTAGTGCCAGGGACAGGGGTTACGAGCAGTACTTC
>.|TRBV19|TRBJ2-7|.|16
CASSGLEAETAYEQYF
TGTGCCAGTAGTGGTCTGGAGGCGGAGACAGCCTACGAGCAGTACTTC
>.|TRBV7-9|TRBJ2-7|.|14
CASSTSLTLYEQYF
TGTGCCAGCAGCACTAGCCTGACACTCTACGAGCAGTACTTC
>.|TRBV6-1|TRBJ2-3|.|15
CASSGQGGWTDTQYF
TGTGCCAGCAGTGGGCAGGGGGGATGGACAGATACGCAGTATTTT
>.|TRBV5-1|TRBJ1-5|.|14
CASSLDVGNQPQHF
TGCGCCAGCAGCCTTGACGTGGGTAATCAGCCCCAGCATTTT
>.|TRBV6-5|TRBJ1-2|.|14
CASSPLGGRRGYTF
TGTGCCAGCAGCCCCTTGGGGGGGAGACGTGGCTACACCTTC
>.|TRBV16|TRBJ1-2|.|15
CASSQLIPGVDGYTF
TGTGCCAGCAGCCAATTGATTCCGGGTGTGGATGGCTACACCTTC
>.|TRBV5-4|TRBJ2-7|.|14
CASSPDGPLREQYF
TGTGCCAGCAGTCCCGACGGTCCCTTGCGCGAGCAGTACTTC
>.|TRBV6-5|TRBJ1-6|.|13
CASSYDNLSPLHF
TGTGCCAGCAGTTATGACAATCTTTCACCCCTCCACTTT
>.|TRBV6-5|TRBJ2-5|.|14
CASSYFMGEETQYF
TGTGCCAGCAGTTACTTCATGGGGGAAGAGACCCAGTACTTC
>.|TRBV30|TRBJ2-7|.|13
CAWKGGGAYEQYF
TGTGCCTGGAAAGGAGGCGGAGCCTACGAGCAGTACTTC
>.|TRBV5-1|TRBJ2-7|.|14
CASSLTHRSYEQYF
TGCGCCAGCAGTTTAACACACCGCTCCTACGAGCAGTACTTC
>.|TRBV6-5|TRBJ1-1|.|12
CASSSSFTEAFF
TGTGCCAGCAGTTCCAGTTTCACTGAAGCTTTCTTT
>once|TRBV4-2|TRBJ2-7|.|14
CASSQATRGTEQYF
TGTGCCAGCAGCCAAGCCACCAGGGGTACCGAGCAGTACTTC
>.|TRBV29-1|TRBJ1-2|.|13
CGARTDYVYGYTF
TGCGGCGCAAGAACTGACTACGTCTATGGCTACACCTTC
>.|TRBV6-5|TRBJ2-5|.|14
CASSYSSRGETQYF
TGTGCCAGCAGTTACTCATCCAGGGGAGAGACCCAGTACTTC
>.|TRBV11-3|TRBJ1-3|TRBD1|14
CASSFGTGRNTIYF
TGTGCCAGCAGCTTCGGGACAGGGAGAAACACCATATATTTT
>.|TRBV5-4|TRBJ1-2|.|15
CASSPRDMALQGYTF
TGTGCCAGCAGCCCCCGGGACATGGCTCTCCAGGGCTACACCTTC
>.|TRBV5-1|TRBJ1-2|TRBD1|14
CASSLERQGGGYTF
TGCGCCAGCAGCTTGGAAAGACAGGGTGGTGGCTACACCTTC
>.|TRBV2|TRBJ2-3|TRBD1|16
CASSVRQGLAHRTQYF
TGTGCCAGCAGTGTTAGACAGGGTTTAGCCCACCGGACGCAGTATTTT
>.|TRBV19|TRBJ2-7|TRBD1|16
CASSIISGQGEDEQYF
TGTGCCAGTAGTATAATATCCGGACAGGGGGAAGACGAGCAGTACTTC
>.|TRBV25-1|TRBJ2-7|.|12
CASSDQGSEQYF
TGTGCCAGCAGTGATCAGGGTAGCGAGCAGTACTTC
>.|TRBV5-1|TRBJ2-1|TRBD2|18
CASSRGLAGGNSYNEQFF
TGCGCCAGCAGCCGTGGACTAGCGGGGGGGAACTCCTACAATGAGCAGTTCTTC
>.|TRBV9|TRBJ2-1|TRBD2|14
CASGRTSVYNEQFF
TGTGCCAGCGGTAGGACTAGCGTTTACAATGAGCAGTTCTTC
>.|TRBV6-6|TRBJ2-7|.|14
CASSYRGTLEEQYF
TGTGCCAGCAGTTACCGGGGGACCCTTGAGGAGCAGTACTTC
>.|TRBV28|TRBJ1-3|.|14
CASSLMLTGNTIYF
TGTGCCAGCAGTTTAATGCTAACTGGAAACACCATATATTTT
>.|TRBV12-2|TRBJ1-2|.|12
CASRLDAIGYTF
TGTGCAAGTCGCTTAGATGCTATTGGCTACACCTTC
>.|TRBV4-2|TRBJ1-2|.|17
CASSQALGWGADYGYTF
TGTGCCAGCAGCCAAGCCCTCGGCTGGGGCGCGGACTATGGCTACACCTTC
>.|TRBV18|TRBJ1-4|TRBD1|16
CASSPTGGSINEKLFF
TGTGCCAGCTCGCCTACAGGGGGCTCTATTAATGAAAAACTGTTTTTT
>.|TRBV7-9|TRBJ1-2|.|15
CASSPPSVANYGYTF
TGTGCCAGCAGCCCCCCATCTGTTGCTAACTATGGCTACACCTTC
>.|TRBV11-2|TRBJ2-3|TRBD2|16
CASTTRERGGTDTQYF
TGTGCCAGCACCACACGGGAGCGGGGGGGCACGGATACGCAGTATTTT
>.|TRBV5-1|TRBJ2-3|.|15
CASSLTLALTDAQYF
TGCGCCAGCAGCTTAACACTAGCTCTCACAGATGCGCAGTATTTT